The source of this TCR beta chain is a study of T cell responses to AZD1222 COVID-19 vaccine. Overall study findings and caveats: Possibly, clonal diversity was underestimated; donors were largely white British and included more females. Baseline serology detected seropositivity in only five to seven AZD1222 recipients. Spike was spanned by vaccine-associated CD4 TCRs, which were dominant at 160-218 and 743-854.

Remarks on this clone: Its specificity is unknown.

The CDR3 loop spans 14 amino acids. Germline V gene sequence: CDR1 MNHEY, CDR2 SMNVEV (reference sequence). J gave up 7 bases and V 4 bases, and 8 bases lay outside the gene matches. The assay was immunoSEQ multiplex PCR, and TCRdb's table has in-frame clones only and misses some. The table lists 150,000 or so clones, around nine tenths of them singletons. It was second doses at about 4 or about 12 weeks that were pooled. This chain joins TRBV27 and TRBJ1-1, with 8 bases that match TRBD1. The TCR sequence derives from an adult who received the AZD1222 COVID-19 vaccine. The input for sequencing was peripheral blood, taken 28 days after the second AZD1222 dose. The CDR3 DNA follows: TGTGCCAGCAGTTACCGGGACAGGAAAAGTGAAGCTTTCTTT. Amino acids: CASSYRDRKSEAFF.